These 28 T cell receptor beta chains originate from one sample sequenced in a study of spatial heterogeneity in lung cancer. TCRdb ran MiXCR on the 5' RACE reads and lists one entry per CDR3 protein. Of approximately 11,000 distinct CDR3 sequences in the sample, approximately 6.8% were seen once. Time point of the sample: sample taken at primary tumor resection. Researchers sequenced whole RNA taken from tumor, nontumor lung or frozen PBMC without sorting. This sample comprised PBMCs, obtained at surgery. The receptors stem from a male donor with early-stage non-small cell lung cancer.

This clonotype was detected many times. A library prepared for alpha chains yielded this beta chain as an off-target read; its size is of little meaning. The chain employs TRBV6-5 and TRBJ1-6; D unclear. The CDR3 sequence is 15 residues long. Trimming cost V 0 bases and J 8 bases, with 11 bases left between them. Looked up from germline, CDR1 is MNHEY and CDR2 is SVGAGI. The CDR3 nucleotides read TGTGCCAGCAGTTACTCATCCGGTAGGGATTCACCCCTCCACTTT. It specifies CASSYSSGRDSPLHF.

This clonotype is medium-sized (0.01 to 0.1%). Being off target in a library aimed at alpha chains, this beta chain has a size of little meaning. V and J are TRBV29-1 and TRBJ2-4; a weak D match, TRBD2 (5 bases). CDR3 length equals 11 residues. Trimming removed 3 bases from V and 8 bases from J, with 8 bases in between. Germline-derived CDR1 and CDR2 are SQVTM and ANQGSEA. The CDR3 spells CSVEERYIQYF. The CDR3 DNA sequence: TGCAGCGTTGAGGAGCGGTACATTCAGTACTTC.

To note about this clonotype: For a library built for alpha chains, this beta chain is a stray read; little rests on its size. The chain joins TRBV14 to TRBJ1-3; D remains unclear. V lost 3 bases and J 0 bases, leaving 12 bases between the germline ends. Germline CDR1 reads SGHDN; CDR2 reads FVKESK. This CDR3 comprises 16 residues. This chain's CDR3 is CASSHYVGSSGNTIYF. CDR3 nucleotides: TGTGCCAGCAGCCACTACGTTGGAAGCTCTGGAAACACCATATATTTT. Variable domain in full (rest from reference TRBV14 and TRBJ1-3): EAGVTQFPSHSVIEKGQTVTLRCDPISGHDNLYWYRRVMGKEIKFLLHFVKESKQDESGMPNNRFLAERTGGTYSTLKVQPAELEDSGVYFCASSHYVGSSGNTIYFGEGSWLTVV.

Many counts were recorded for this clonotype. Found in a library prepared for alpha chains, this beta chain is an off-target read, and its abundance has little meaning. The CDR3 bases are TGTGCCAGCAGTTCAATCTCTCCCGGGACATTTGGAAACACCATATATTTT. This translates into CASSSISPGTFGNTIYF. This rearrangement joins TRBV28 to TRBJ1-3; D possibly corresponds to TRBD1 (6 bases). Trimming took 4 bases from V and 3 from J, leaving 19 bases between them. The germline CDR1 and CDR2 sequences are MDHEN and SYDVKM. CDR3 size: 17 residues.

Note on this clonotype: Mismatch with germline at one junction end may stem from a read error. Being off target in a library aimed at alpha chains, this beta chain has a size of little meaning. The rearrangement links TRBV6-4 to TRBJ2-3; 7 bases match TRBD2. The length of the CDR3 is 14 residues. The germline CDR1 and CDR2 sequences are MRHNA and SNTAGT. DNA of the CDR3: TGTGTCAGCGCAGCGGGGTCTAGCACAGATACGCAGTATTTT. It codes for CVSAAGSSTDTQYF.

Sample share makes this clonotype medium-sized. Because the library targeted alpha chains, this beta chain is an off-target read whose size means little. V gene TRBV10-3 combines with J gene TRBJ2-1, with 7 bases that match TRBD1. The CDR3 consists of 17 residues. Germline V gene sequence: CDR1 ENHRY, CDR2 SYGVKD. V shed 3 bases, J shed 0 bases, and the junction held 8 bases outside the gene matches. The CDR3 spells CAISDPRTGSSYNEQFF. CDR3 nucleotide sequence: TGTGCCATCAGTGATCCCCGGACAGGTAGCTCCTACAATGAGCAGTTCTTC.

This clonotype is termed medium-sized. A library made for alpha chains picked up this beta chain off target, so its size means little. The rearrangement uses TRBV23-1 and TRBJ2-1, with D maybe TRBD2 (6 bases). TRBV23-1 is classed as an ORF, of uncertain function. V lost 0 bases, J lost 8 bases, and 8 bases lay in between. The CDR3 extends over 13 amino acids. CDR3 loop: CASSQSWGDEQFF. The CDR3 DNA follows: TGCGCCAGCAGTCAATCGTGGGGGGATGAGCAGTTCTTC.

This clonotype was observed a few times. Found in a library prepared for alpha chains, this beta chain is an off-target read, and its abundance has little meaning. The V and J genes are TRBV7-2 and TRBJ2-7, with D possibly TRBD2 on 5 matching bases. The germline CDR1 and CDR2 sequences are SGHTA and FQGNSA. The CDR3 has 15 residues. V lost 5 bases to trimming and J lost 0 bases, with 14 bases between them. The CDR3 DNA reads TGTGCCAGCAGCCCTAGGGAGCGCTCCTCCTACGAGCAGTACTTC. Translating it yields CASSPRERSSYEQYF.

At least ten counts were recorded for this clonotype. Within a library made for alpha chains, this beta chain is off target, and its count is uninformative. The chain is built from TRBV7-9 and TRBJ1-1, with TRBD1 as a possible D gene (6 bases). The CDR3 has 14 amino acids. V dropped 1 base and J dropped 2 bases, with 8 bases sitting between them. The germline V gene has CDR1 SEHNR and CDR2 FQNEAQ (reference sequence). In DNA, the CDR3 is TGTGCCAGCAGCTTAGGGACAGCCAACACTGAAGCTTTCTTT. Amino acids: CASSLGTANTEAFF.

By sample fraction, this clonotype is medium-sized (0.01 to 0.1%). In a library made to pick up alpha chains, this beta chain is a stray read with a size that means little. The chain combines TRBV10-3 with TRBJ2-1, with 7 bases matching TRBD1. The CDR3 spans 13 residues. The V segment lost 0 bases and the J segment 8 bases; nucleotides outside the gene matches: 1. CDR1 and CDR2 from the germline V gene are ENHRY and SYGVKD. CDR3 amino acids: CAISESQGDEQFF. The CDR3 bases are TGTGCCATCAGTGAGTCCCAGGGGGATGAGCAGTTCTTC.

Relative to its sample, this clonotype is medium-sized (0.01 to 0.1%). This beta chain is a stray read from a library made for alpha chains; its abundance is not meaningful. J is TRBJ1-2 and V is TRBV20-1, with 7 positions matching TRBD1. The CDR3 extends over 13 amino acids. Per the germline V gene, CDR1 is DFQATT and CDR2 is SNEGSKA (reference sequence). V shed 6 bases, J shed 9 bases, and the junction held 13 bases outside the gene matches. The CDR3 region is CSAGSFDRDSYTF. For the CDR3, the DNA is TGCAGTGCCGGGTCCTTCGACAGGGATAGCTACACCTTC.

Judged by abundance, this clonotype is medium-sized (0.01 to 0.1%). The library was built for alpha chains, so this beta chain is an off-target read and its size means little. This chain uses TRBV4-3 with TRBJ1-2, with D perhaps TRBD1 (5 bases). This CDR3 is 13 amino acids long. With 2 bases removed from V and 4 bases from J, the gap between germline ends came to 8 bases. The germline CDR1 and CDR2 sequences are LGHNA and YSLEER. For the CDR3, the DNA is TGCGCCAGCAGCCAATCAGGGATCTATGGCTACACCTTC. Protein sequence: CASSQSGIYGYTF.

At least ten counts were recorded for this clonotype. This beta chain appears as a stray read in a library generated for alpha chains; its size is not informative. The chain uses TRBV9 and TRBJ2-2; 9 positions match TRBD1. Unmatched junction bases numbered 7, after V lost 3 bases and J lost 1 base. CDR1 is SGDLS, CDR2 YYNGEE, per germline. The CDR3 has 17 residues. CDR3 in DNA: TGTGCCAGCAGCGACCAACAGGGGGCTCGGAACACCGGGGAGCTGTTTTTT. The encoded protein is CASSDQQGARNTGELFF. Looking up the rest from reference TRBV9 and TRBJ2-2 gives the full variable domain: DSGVTQTPKHLITATGQRVTLRCSPRSGDLSVYWYQQSLDQGLQFLIQYYNGEERAKGNILERFSAQQFPDLHSELNLSSLELGDSALYFCASSDQQGARNTGELFFGEGSRLTVL.

This clonotype counts as medium-sized. Because this beta chain is a stray read in a library intended to capture alpha chains, its abundance should not be given much weight. The chain employs TRBV5-4 and TRBJ2-5, with 10 bases aligning to TRBD2. Per the germline V gene, CDR1 is SGHNT and CDR2 is YYREEE (reference sequence). This CDR3 is 15 amino acids long. Losses at the gene ends were 5 bases for V and 2 bases for J; bases not matched to a gene: 6. This CDR3 is CASRPVAGGQETQYF. The CDR3 DNA follows: TGTGCCAGCAGGCCTGTAGCGGGGGGACAAGAGACCCAGTACTTC.

This clonotype was seen ten or more times. Little can be read into the size of this beta chain, an off-target read in a library designed for alpha chains. This sequence joins TRBV7-3 and TRBJ2-7; D is possibly TRBD1 or TRBD2 (5 bases each). V was clipped by 5 bases and J by 2 bases, with 13 bases between them. There are 14 residues in the CDR3. Germline CDR1 is SGHTA and CDR2 is FQGTGA. The CDR3 DNA is TGTGCCAGCAGCAAAACCGGGACGACCTACGAGCAGTACTTC. Its protein product is CASSKTGTTYEQYF.

Within the sample, this clonotype is medium-sized. The size of this beta chain means little, since it is a stray read in a library made for alpha chains. This chain links TRBV28 with TRBJ2-7, with 10 bases fitting TRBD2. CDR1 and CDR2 (germline): MDHEN, SYDVKM. V shed 1 base and J 5 bases; nucleotides not matched to a gene: 8. This CDR3 region has 16 residues. This chain's CDR3 is CASSLSSGRRYHEQYF. In nucleotides, the CDR3 is TGTGCCAGCAGTTTATCTAGCGGGAGAAGGTACCACGAGCAGTACTTC.

This clonotype was recorded many times. This beta chain is a stray read from a library made for alpha chains; its abundance is not meaningful. DNA for the CDR3: TGTGCCAGCAGAGCGGTGGCCGGGACCGGGGAGCTGTTTTTT. This codes for CASRAVAGTGELFF. This chain uses TRBV7-3 with TRBJ2-2; tentative D call: TRBD2 (5 bases). The V end was cut by 6 bases, the J end by 5 bases, with 13 bases between. Germline values: CDR1 SGHTA, CDR2 FQGTGA. CDR3 length equals 14 residues.

There are many counts of this clonotype. This beta chain came through as a stray read in a library set up for alpha chains, and its size says little. The chain is built from TRBV20-1 and TRBJ2-1; no firm D call. Trimming shortened V by 2 bases and J by 0 bases, and 8 bases separated the two germline ends. Germline V gene data show CDR1 as DFQATT and CDR2 as SNEGSKA (reference sequence). The CDR3 runs 14 residues. CDR3 residues: CSARRLNSYNEQFF. CDR3 DNA: TGCAGTGCTAGAAGGCTTAACTCCTACAATGAGCAGTTCTTC.

This clonotype occurred many times. This beta chain is a stray read from a library made for alpha chains; its abundance is not meaningful. The rearrangement joins TRBV5-6 to TRBJ1-5; no clear D gene. The germline V and J ends were trimmed by 2 bases and 2 bases, with 2 bases remaining between them. There are 12 residues in the CDR3. The germline gives CDR1 SGHDT, CDR2 YYEEEE. The CDR3 is CASSFGNQPQHF. CDR3 coding DNA: TGTGCCAGCAGCTTCGGCAATCAGCCCCAGCATTTT.

This clonotype was seen many times. Within a library made for alpha chains, this beta chain is off target, and its count is uninformative. The genes are TRBV7-6 and TRBJ1-1; 9 bases line up with TRBD1. The CDR3 runs to 16 residues. In germline, CDR1 is SGHVS, CDR2 FNYEAQ. J was trimmed by 2 bases and V by 8 bases; bases with no gene match: 12. DNA of the CDR3: TGTGCCAGCGCACCGGGACAGGGCCTTTCAAACACTGAAGCTTTCTTT. It codes for CASAPGQGLSNTEAFF.

In this sample, this clonotype turned up many times. This beta chain represents an off-target read in a library built for alpha chains; its size is of limited meaning. The V call is TRBV28, the J call TRBJ1-1; D call uncertain. Germline V gene lookup returns CDR1 MDHEN and CDR2 SYDVKM. The CDR3 runs 15 residues. V was trimmed by 2 bases and J by 1 base, leaving 11 bases between them. CDR3 sequence (DNA): TGTGCCAGCAGTTTACGGCCACCCGAGAACACTGAAGCTTTCTTT. Its translation is CASSLRPPENTEAFF.

This clonotype was recorded at least ten times. Because this beta chain is a stray read in a library intended to capture alpha chains, its abundance should not be given much weight. This chain links TRBV2 with TRBJ2-5; no firm D call. Trimming took off 6 bases at V and 5 bases at J, with 13 bases between the two ends. In germline, CDR1 is SNHLY, CDR2 FYNNEI. The CDR3 runs 13 residues. CDR3 region: CASRAQPAETQYF. DNA for the CDR3: TGTGCCAGCAGGGCCCAGCCGGCGGAGACCCAGTACTTC.

As concerns this clonotype: Being off target in a library aimed at alpha chains, this beta chain has a size of little meaning. The V gene is TRBV20-1, the J gene TRBJ2-3; maybe TRBD1 (7 bases). This CDR3 region has 15 residues. Deletions cut 3 bases from V and 5 bases from J, with 18 bases between. The germline V gene encodes CDR1 DFQATT and CDR2 SNEGSKA (reference sequence). The CDR3 sequence is CSASPSTGRGDTQYF. CDR3 sequence (DNA): TGCAGTGCTAGTCCCTCGACAGGGCGGGGAGATACGCAGTATTTT.

This clonotype occurred a few times. Since a much larger clone is just one base distant, this may be a read error. The library was prepared for alpha chains; this beta chain is a stray read, so its frequency means little. The genes are TRBV7-9 and TRBJ2-7; D is unresolved. Looked up from germline, CDR1 is SEHNR and CDR2 is FQNEAQ (reference sequence). Trimming stripped 1 base from V and 7 bases from J, with 14 bases between. This CDR3 is 14 amino acids long. Here the CDR3 reads CASSLVMAAGEQYF. The CDR3 coding sequence is TGTGCCAGCAGCTTAGTGATGGCCGCCGGAGAGCAGTACTTC.

This clonotype was observed at least ten times. This beta chain lies outside the target of a library built for alpha chains; its clone size means little. The chain has TRBV29-1 and TRBJ2-1, with D possibly being TRBD1 (6 bases). V was pared by 7 bases and J by 5 bases, with 12 bases between. Germline loops: CDR1 SQVTM, CDR2 ANQGSEA. The CDR3 has 12 residues. CDR3: CSAQGINNEQFF. Here the CDR3 DNA reads TGCAGCGCTCAGGGGATAAACAATGAGCAGTTCTTC.

As to this clonotype: In a library made to pick up alpha chains, this beta chain is a stray read with a size that means little. This sequence joins TRBV28 and TRBJ2-1; 8 positions match TRBD2. The CDR3 loop spans 16 amino acids. CDR1 is MDHEN and CDR2 is SYDVKM in the germline V gene. V lost 4 bases to trimming and J lost 9 bases; unmatched junction nucleotides: 14. The CDR3 DNA reads TGTGCCAGCAGTTCATTCGCGGGAGGCCCGAAGGGTGAGCAGTTCTTC. Translation gives CASSSFAGGPKGEQFF.

This clonotype was seen many times. This beta chain turned up in a library designed for alpha chains; as an off-target read, its abundance says little. The chain combines TRBV29-1 with TRBJ1-2, with a weak D call TRBD1 (6 bases). V was pared by 1 base and J by 6 bases, with 18 bases between. CDR1 SQVTM and CDR2 ANQGSEA come from the germline V gene. This CDR3 comprises 15 residues. In nucleotides, the CDR3 is TGCAGCGTTGAAGTGATTCACAGGGCGTCGGATGGCTACACCTTC. It codes for CSVEVIHRASDGYTF.

This clonotype was recorded many times. This beta chain slipped into a library made for alpha chains as a stray read, so its size is not meaningful. The chain links TRBV7-2 to TRBJ2-2; the D is unclear. The CDR3 contains 13 residues. Trimming shortened V by 11 bases and J by 0 bases, and 10 bases separated the two germline ends. Germline assignment: CDR1 SGHTA and CDR2 FQGNSA. The CDR3 loop is CARPSPNTGELFF. The CDR3, as DNA: TGTGCCCGACCTAGTCCGAACACCGGGGAGCTGTTTTTT. Using reference TRBV7-2 and TRBJ2-2 for the parts outside the CDR3, the full variable domain is GAGVSQSPSNKVTEKGKDVELRCDPISGHTALYWYRQSLGQGLEFLIYFQGNSAPDKSGLPSDRFSAERTGGSVSTLTIQRTQQEDSAVYLCARPSPNTGELFFGEGSRLTVL.